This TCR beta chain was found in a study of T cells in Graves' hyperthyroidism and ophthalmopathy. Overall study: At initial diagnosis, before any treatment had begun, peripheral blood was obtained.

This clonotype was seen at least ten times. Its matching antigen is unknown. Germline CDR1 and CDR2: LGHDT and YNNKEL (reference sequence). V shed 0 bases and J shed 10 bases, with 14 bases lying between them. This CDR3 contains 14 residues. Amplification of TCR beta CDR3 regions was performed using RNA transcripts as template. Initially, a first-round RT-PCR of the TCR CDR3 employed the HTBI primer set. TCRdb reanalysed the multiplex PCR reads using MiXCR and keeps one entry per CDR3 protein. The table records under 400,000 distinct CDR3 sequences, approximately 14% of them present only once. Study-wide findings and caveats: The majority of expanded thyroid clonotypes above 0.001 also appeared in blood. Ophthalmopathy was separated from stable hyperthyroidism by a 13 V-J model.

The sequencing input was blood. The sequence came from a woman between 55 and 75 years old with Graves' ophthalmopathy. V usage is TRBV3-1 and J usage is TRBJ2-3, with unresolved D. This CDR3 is CASSQDQFVLAQYF. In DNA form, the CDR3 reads TGTGCCAGCAGCCAAGATCAATTTGTATTGGCGCAGTATTTT.